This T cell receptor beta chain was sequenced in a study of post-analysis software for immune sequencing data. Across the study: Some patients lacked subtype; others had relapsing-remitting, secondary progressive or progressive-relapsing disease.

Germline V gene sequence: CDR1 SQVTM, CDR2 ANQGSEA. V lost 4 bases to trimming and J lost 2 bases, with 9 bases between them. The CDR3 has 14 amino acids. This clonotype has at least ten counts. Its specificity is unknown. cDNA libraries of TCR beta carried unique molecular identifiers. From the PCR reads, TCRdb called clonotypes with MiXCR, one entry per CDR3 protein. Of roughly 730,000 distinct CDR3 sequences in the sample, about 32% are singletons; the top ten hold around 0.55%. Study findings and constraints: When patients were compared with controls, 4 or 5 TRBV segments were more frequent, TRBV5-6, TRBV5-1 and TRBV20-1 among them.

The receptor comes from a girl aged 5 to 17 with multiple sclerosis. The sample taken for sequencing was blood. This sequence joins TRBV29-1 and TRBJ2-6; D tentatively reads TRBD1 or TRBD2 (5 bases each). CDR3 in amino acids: CSVVWGTGANVLTF. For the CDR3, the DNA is TGCAGCGTTGTTTGGGGGACTGGGGCCAACGTCCTGACTTTC.